The clone carrying this T cell receptor (beta chain) has more than one count but fewer than ten. The antigen is undetermined. This record comes from a study of beta chain features in type 1 diabetes. Study-level points and caveats: HLA influence on TCRB rearrangement stayed unresolved here.

Every isolated RNA sample was fully reverse transcribed, so sequencing captured expressed TCRB transcripts. The data were produced by immunoSEQ multiplex PCR, yet TCRdb's version contains in-frame clones alone and is incomplete. The sample shows about 620,000 clones, around a sixth of them seen only once. The germline CDR1 and CDR2 sequences are GTSNPN and SVGIG (reference sequence). The V end lost 4 bases, the J end lost 10 bases, and 16 bases lay between the germline ends. The CDR3 covers 12 residues. Cell sorting via CD45RO/CCR7/CD25/CD127/CD95/CD27 was performed to obtain CD4+ naive, central memory, regulatory and stem cell-like memory cells.

Source material: naive CD4+ T cells from blood. J is TRBJ1-1 and V is TRBV30, with no clear D. The TCR was taken from a man aged 18 to 29 in good health. CDR3 region: CAWKYKPGGAFF. CDR3 sequence (DNA): TGTGCCTGGAAGTACAAACCGGGAGGAGCTTTCTTT.